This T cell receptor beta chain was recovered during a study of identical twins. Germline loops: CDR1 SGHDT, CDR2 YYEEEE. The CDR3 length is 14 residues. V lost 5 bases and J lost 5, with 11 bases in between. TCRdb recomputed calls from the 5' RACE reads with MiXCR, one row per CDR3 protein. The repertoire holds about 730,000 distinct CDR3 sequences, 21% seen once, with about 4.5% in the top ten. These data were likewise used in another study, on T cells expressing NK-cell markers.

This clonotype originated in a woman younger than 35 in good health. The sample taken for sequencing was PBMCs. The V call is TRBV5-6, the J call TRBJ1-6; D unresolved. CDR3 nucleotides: TGTGCCAGCAGTACCGGGTCGAATAATTCACCCCTCCACTTT. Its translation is CASSTGSNNSPLHF.